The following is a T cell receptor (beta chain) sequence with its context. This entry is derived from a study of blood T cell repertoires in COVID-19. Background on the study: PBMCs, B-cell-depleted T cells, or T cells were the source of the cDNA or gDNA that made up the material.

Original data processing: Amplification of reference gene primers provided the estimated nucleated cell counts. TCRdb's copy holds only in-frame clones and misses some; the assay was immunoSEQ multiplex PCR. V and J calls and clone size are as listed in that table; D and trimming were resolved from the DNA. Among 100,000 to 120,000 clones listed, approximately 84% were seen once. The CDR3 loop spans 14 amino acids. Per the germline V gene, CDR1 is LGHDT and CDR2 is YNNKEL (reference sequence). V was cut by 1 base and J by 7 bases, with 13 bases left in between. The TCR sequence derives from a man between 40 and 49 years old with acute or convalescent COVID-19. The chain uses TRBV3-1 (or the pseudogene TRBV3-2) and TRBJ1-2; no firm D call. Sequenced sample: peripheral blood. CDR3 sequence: CASSQVAGSGGYTF. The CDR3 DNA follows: TGTGCCAGCAGCCAAGTAGCGGGCTCCGGTGGCTACACCTTC.